The entry that follows covers one T cell receptor beta chain sequence. The antigen remains undetermined. Trimming removed 5 bases from V and 9 bases from J, with 14 bases in between. This CDR3 is 14 amino acids long. CDR1 and CDR2 from the germline V gene are SEHNR and FQNEAQ (reference sequence). The data were taken from a study of T cells after yellow fever vaccination. A universal primer site and UMIs were added as TCR cDNA was made by 5'RACE template switching. TCRdb processed the 5' RACE reads anew with MiXCR; each CDR3 protein has one entry. The table shows some 160,000 distinct CDR3 sequences, with approximately 9.9% occurring only once. General study findings and limits: A small proportion of clonotypes was detected in both the CD4 and CD8 compartments. Post-booster samples contained most primary-vaccination clones (around 95% CD4, about 90% CD8). Secondary responses were weaker yet peaked faster, day 5 versus 15.

Here the sequenced sample was CD8+ T cells sorted from PBMCs, taken 45 days after the yellow fever booster vaccination. The receptor comes from a man aged 18 to 30 who received the YFV17D yellow fever vaccine. The J gene is TRBJ1-6, the V gene TRBV7-9; D ambiguous. DNA for the CDR3: TGTGCCAGCAGCGAGGACCTGGGAAGTTCACCCCTCCACTTT. Translating gives CASSEDLGSSPLHF.